Listed below are T cell receptor beta chains from one sample, sequenced in a study of shared clonotypes between healthy human individuals. Produced via immunoSEQ multiplex PCR; TCRdb's table is partial and in-frame only. The sample has approximately 640,000 clones; less than 95% are singletons. Specimen: memory CD8+ T cells from PBMCs. All receptors come from a man aged 18 to 35 in good health. Some clones in this sample may be carry-over from other donors' samples. Each CDR3 is given with its conserved first and last residue. Fields, in order: CDR3 DNA, CDR3 protein, CDR3 length, clone size, D gene, J gene, V gene. The D gene is left open where the match is weak. Size is omitted from some rows. Given values are once, few, many or a class for expanded clones.

TGTGCCAGCAGTTCCCGGGACACACTCTACAATGAGCAGTTCTTC	CASSSRDTLYNEQFF	15	.	.	TRBJ2-1	TRBV27
TGTGCCAGCAGTTCCCTCCGACCACAGGGGTCCGGTGAGACCCAGTACTTC	CASSSLRPQGSGETQYF	17	.	TRBD1	TRBJ2-5	TRBV27
TGTGCCAGCAGTGATCAGAGTTTCGACCTCAGCGGGAGGCTTAAGTCCGAGCAGTACTTC	CASSDQSFDLSGRLKSEQYF	20	.	TRBD2	TRBJ2-7	TRBV2
TGTGCCAGCAGTGACGCAGCCCAAGAGACCCAGTACTTC	CASSDAAQETQYF	13	.	.	TRBJ2-5	TRBV6-1
TGTGCCAGCAGAAATTTTGGCGGCAATCAGCCCCAGCATTTT	CASRNFGGNQPQHF	14	.	.	TRBJ1-5	TRBV28
TGTGCCAGTGGGAGAATACCGGGACTAGCCATCCATGAGCAGTTCTTC	CASGRIPGLAIHEQFF	16	.	TRBD2	TRBJ2-1	TRBV27
TGTGCCAGCAGCTATAGGCTGGGGCAGGGGACCTACGGGACAGATACGCAGTATTTT	CASSYRLGQGTYGTDTQYF	19	.	.	TRBJ2-3	TRBV7-9
TGTGCCAGCAGCTCCCGGGACGTCTTAGCCAAAAACATTCAGTACTTC	CASSSRDVLAKNIQYF	16	.	.	TRBJ2-4	TRBV13
TGTGCCAGCAGCTTAGCGGCCTGGAGGGATACGCAGTATTTT	CASSLAAWRDTQYF	14	once	.	TRBJ2-3	TRBV7-9
TGCGCCAGCGAGGGCGTCCTGACTTTC	CASEGVLTF	9	.	.	TRBJ2-6	TRBV10-1
TGTGCCAGCAGGCCGGACCGGACTGAAGCTTTCTTT	CASRPDRTEAFF	12	.	.	TRBJ1-1	TRBV7-9
TGTGCCAGCAGCCGCCAATGGGACAGGAGCTACGAGCAGTACTTC	CASSRQWDRSYEQYF	15	.	TRBD1	TRBJ2-7	TRBV6-1
TGTGCCAGCAGGGTCTGGGACAGCAATCAGCCCCAGCATTTT	CASRVWDSNQPQHF	14	.	.	TRBJ1-5	TRBV27
TGTGCCAGCAGTATGAGCGGGGTCTCCTACAATGAGCAGTTCTTC	CASSMSGVSYNEQFF	15	.	TRBD2	TRBJ2-1	TRBV28
TGTGCCAGCAGCTTGTCTACTTGGTACACAGATACGCAGTATTTT	CASSLSTWYTDTQYF	15	.	.	TRBJ2-3	TRBV11-2
TGTGCCAGCAGTTTTGGCCCAAAATGGGGTAACGCTGAAGCTTTCTTT	CASSFGPKWGNAEAFF	16	.	.	TRBJ1-1	TRBV27
TGTGCCAGCAGCCACGGACTAGGAAGGATAAAGACCCAGTACTTC	CASSHGLGRIKTQYF	15	.	TRBD2	TRBJ2-5	TRBV28
TGTGCCAGCAGTCTCCGGGACAGCTTATACTCTGGGGCCAACGTCCTGACTTTC	CASSLRDSLYSGANVLTF	18	.	TRBD1	TRBJ2-6	TRBV27
TGCAGTGCTCACTGGGGCTACACCTTC	CSAHWGYTF	9	.	.	TRBJ1-2	TRBV20-1
TGTGCCAGCAGCGCCTATATCAGAACGACAGATACGCAGTATTTT	CASSAYIRTTDTQYF	15	.	.	TRBJ2-3	TRBV9
TGTGCCAGCAGATGGGGGCAAACTAACTATGGCTACACCTTC	CASRWGQTNYGYTF	14	.	.	TRBJ1-2	TRBV5-4
TGTGCCAGCAGCTTCGCGCAGGGGACTTCCTACGAGCAGTACTTC	CASSFAQGTSYEQYF	15	.	.	TRBJ2-7	TRBV7-8